The 15 T cell receptor beta chains below come from one sample, sequenced in a study of blood T cell repertoires in COVID-19. Profiled with immunoSEQ multiplex PCR; TCRdb holds only in-frame clones, not every one. The sample has roughly 20,000 clones, around nine tenths seen once. The sequencing input was peripheral blood. The receptor source for this set is a man aged 65 to 79 with active COVID-19.

CDR3 sequence: CASSKDRGRDEAFF. The CDR3 region has the DNA TGTGCCAGCAGCAAAGACAGGGGCAGGGACGAAGCTTTCTTT. The chain is built from TRBV2 and TRBJ1-1; 8 bases fit TRBD1. The CDR3 consists of 14 residues. V lost 6 bases and J lost 8; bases outside the gene matches: 11. CDR1 is SNHLY and CDR2 is FYNNEI in the germline V gene.

The gene calls are TRBV6-5 and TRBJ2-2, with a weak D call TRBD2 (5 bases). V dropped 8 bases and J dropped 2 bases, with 9 bases sitting between them. This CDR3 spans 13 amino acids. The germline gives CDR1 MNHEY, CDR2 SVGAGI. CDR3 nucleotides: TGTGCCAGCGTAGAGGGAAACACCGGGGAGCTGTTTTTT. Translation gives CASVEGNTGELFF.

The V gene is TRBV2, the J gene TRBJ2-7, with D possibly TRBD1 on 6 matching bases. This CDR3 contains 14 residues. Per the germline V gene, CDR1 is SNHLY and CDR2 is FYNNEI. V lost 5 bases, J lost 0 bases, and 11 bases lay in between. The CDR3 protein is CASSRTESSYEQYF. The CDR3 DNA sequence: TGTGCCAGCAGTAGGACAGAAAGCTCCTACGAGCAGTACTTC.

The chain combines TRBV6-1 with TRBJ2-3; 7 bases align to TRBD1. CDR3 length: 13 residues. Germline V lookup: CDR1 MNHNS, CDR2 SASEGT. Trimming at V came to 1 base and at J to 7 bases, leaving 2 bases not matched to a gene. CDR3 in DNA: TGTGCCAGCAGTGAAGGACAGGGTTATACGCAGTATTTT. Translation: CASSEGQGYTQYF.

This clone was detected only once. The gene calls are TRBV30 and TRBJ2-5, with D hard to call. V lost 2 bases, J lost 0 bases, and 10 bases lay in between. The germline V gene has CDR1 GTSNPN and CDR2 SVGIG (reference sequence). The CDR3 contains 14 residues. The CDR3 reads CAWSRSAHQETQYF. Written as DNA, the CDR3 is TGTGCCTGGAGTCGGTCAGCGCACCAAGAGACCCAGTACTTC.

V usage is TRBV10-3 and J usage is TRBJ2-3; D may be TRBD2 (6 bases). Trimming shortened V by 4 bases and J by 2 bases, and 13 bases separated the two germline ends. Per the germline V gene, CDR1 is ENHRY and CDR2 is SYGVKD. The CDR3 extends over 15 amino acids. The CDR3 bases are TGTGCCATCAGTGGTAGCGGTGCTTACACAGATACGCAGTATTTT. Amino acids: CAISGSGAYTDTQYF.

This chain connects TRBV29-1 to TRBJ2-1; TRBD2 aligns across 9 bases. The CDR3 contains 13 residues. Germline V lookup: CDR1 SQVTM, CDR2 ANQGSEA. V was pared by 2 bases and J by 10 bases, with 6 bases of the junction left unmatched. CDR3 coding DNA: TGCAGCGTTGAAAGGACTAGCGAAGAGGAGCAGTTCTTC. Protein product: CSVERTSEEEQFF.

The V gene is TRBV5-1, the J gene TRBJ2-1, with D tentatively TRBD1 (5 bases). Germline V gene lookup returns CDR1 SGHRS and CDR2 YFSETQ. V lost 1 base and J 2 bases, leaving 10 bases between the germline ends. The CDR3 has 15 residues. DNA of the CDR3: TGCGCCAGCAGCTTGTCGACAGTTACCTACAATGAGCAGTTCTTC. Its protein is CASSLSTVTYNEQFF.

J is TRBJ1-1 and V is TRBV19; TRBD1 matches at 7 bases. J was trimmed by 6 bases and V by 1 base; bases with no gene match: 5. Germline CDR1 is LNHDA and CDR2 is SQIVND (reference sequence). This CDR3 comprises 14 residues. DNA of the CDR3: TGTGCCAGTAGTATAGTTAAGGGGGCCCCTGAAGCTTTCTTT. Translating it yields CASSIVKGAPEAFF. Full variable domain (outside the CDR3, taken from reference TRBV19 and TRBJ1-1): DGGITQSPKYLFRKEGQNVTLSCEQNLNHDAMYWYRQDPGQGLRLIYYSQIVNDFQKGDIAEGYSVSREKKESFPLTVTSAQKNPTAFYLCASSIVKGAPEAFFGQGTRLTVV.

This clone has just one count. V gene TRBV6-6 combines with J gene TRBJ1-3; D not resolved. The CDR3 runs to 15 residues. Trimming removed 7 bases from V and 2 bases from J, with 15 bases in between. The germline CDR1 and CDR2 sequences are MNHNY and SVGAGI (reference sequence). The CDR3 DNA reads TGTGCCAGCAACACCGTTAGGGAGGCTGGAAACACCATATATTTT. Translated, it gives CASNTVREAGNTIYF.

V and J are TRBV5-1 and TRBJ1-3; D remains unclear. Germline CDR1 and CDR2: SGHRS and YFSETQ. V shed 1 base and J shed 2 bases, with 13 bases lying between them. The CDR3 covers 16 residues. CDR3 region: CASSLLGSKTGNTIYF. The CDR3 DNA is TGCGCCAGCAGCTTGTTGGGCAGTAAGACTGGAAACACCATATATTTT.

The V gene is TRBV10-2, the J gene TRBJ1-1; possible D gene TRBD1, 5 bases. Looked up from germline, CDR1 is WSHSY and CDR2 is SAAADI. The V and J ends lost 10 bases and 0 bases respectively, with 12 bases between them. The CDR3 is made up of 13 amino acids. Written as DNA, the CDR3 is TGCGCCACCCGATCAGGGTTGAACACTGAAGCTTTCTTT. Translated: CATRSGLNTEAFF.

This clone is medium-sized (0.01 to 0.1%) within its sample. V and J are TRBV19 and TRBJ2-7, with 13 positions matching TRBD2. CDR1 LNHDA and CDR2 SQIVND come from the germline V gene (reference sequence). The CDR3 runs 16 residues. J lost 2 bases, V lost 6 bases, and 7 bases had no gene match. The CDR3: CASSETGTSGTYEQYF. In DNA, the CDR3 is TGTGCCAGTAGCGAAACCGGGACTAGCGGGACCTACGAGCAGTACTTC.

The CDR3 protein is CASSHYKLNTEAFF. In DNA, the CDR3 is TGTGCCAGCAGCCATTACAAACTGAACACTGAAGCTTTCTTT. The chain employs TRBV3-1 (or the pseudogene TRBV3-2) and TRBJ1-1, with D unresolved. The CDR3 spans 14 residues. The V and J ends lost 3 bases and 0 bases respectively, with 8 bases between them. Germline V gene lookup returns CDR1 LGHDT and CDR2 YNNKEL (reference sequence).

The chain carries TRBV29-1 and TRBJ1-1, with unresolved D. This CDR3 spans 14 amino acids. V was shortened by 1 base and J by 4 bases, with 13 bases between the two germline ends. Germline V lookup: CDR1 SQVTM, CDR2 ANQGSEA. The CDR3 loop reads CSVEGSPRGTEAFF. DNA of the CDR3: TGCAGCGTTGAAGGCAGCCCCCGGGGCACTGAAGCTTTCTTT.